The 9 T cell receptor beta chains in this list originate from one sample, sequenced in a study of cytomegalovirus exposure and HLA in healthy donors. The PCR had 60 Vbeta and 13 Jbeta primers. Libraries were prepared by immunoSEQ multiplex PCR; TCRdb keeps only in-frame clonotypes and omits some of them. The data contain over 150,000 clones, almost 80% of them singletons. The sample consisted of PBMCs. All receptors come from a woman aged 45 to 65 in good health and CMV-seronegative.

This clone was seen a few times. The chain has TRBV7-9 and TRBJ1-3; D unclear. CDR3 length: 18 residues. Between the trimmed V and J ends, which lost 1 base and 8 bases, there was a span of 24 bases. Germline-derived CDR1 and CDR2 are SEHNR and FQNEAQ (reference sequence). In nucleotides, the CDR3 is TGTGCCAGCAGCTTAGGTAGACCCGGAAGGGCCCTCGGGGACACCATATATTTT. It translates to CASSLGRPGRALGDTIYF.

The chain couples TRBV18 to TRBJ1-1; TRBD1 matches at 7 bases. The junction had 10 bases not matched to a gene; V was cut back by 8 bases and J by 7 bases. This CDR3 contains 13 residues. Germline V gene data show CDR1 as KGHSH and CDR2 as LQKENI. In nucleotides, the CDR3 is TGTGCCAGCCGGCGGGACAGCCGACTTGAAGCTTTCTTT. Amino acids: CASRRDSRLEAFF.

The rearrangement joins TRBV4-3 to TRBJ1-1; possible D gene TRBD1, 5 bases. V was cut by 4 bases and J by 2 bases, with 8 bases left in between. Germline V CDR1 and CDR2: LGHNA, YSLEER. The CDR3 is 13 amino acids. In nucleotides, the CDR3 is TGCGCCAGCAGCCGACAGTTTAACACTGAAGCTTTCTTT. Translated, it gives CASSRQFNTEAFF.

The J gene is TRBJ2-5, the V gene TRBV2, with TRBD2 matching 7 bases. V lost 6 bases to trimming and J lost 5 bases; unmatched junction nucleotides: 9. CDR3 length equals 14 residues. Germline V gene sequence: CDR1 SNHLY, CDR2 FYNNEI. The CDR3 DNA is TGTGCCAGCAGCCCCCTTAGGGGAGGGGAGACCCAGTACTTC. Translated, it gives CASSPLRGGETQYF.

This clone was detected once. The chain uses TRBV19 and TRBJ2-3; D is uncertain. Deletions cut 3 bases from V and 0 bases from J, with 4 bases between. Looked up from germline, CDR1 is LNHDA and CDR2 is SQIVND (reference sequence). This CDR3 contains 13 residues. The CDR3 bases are TGTGCCAGTAGTATGGGCAGCACAGATACGCAGTATTTT. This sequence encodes CASSMGSTDTQYF.

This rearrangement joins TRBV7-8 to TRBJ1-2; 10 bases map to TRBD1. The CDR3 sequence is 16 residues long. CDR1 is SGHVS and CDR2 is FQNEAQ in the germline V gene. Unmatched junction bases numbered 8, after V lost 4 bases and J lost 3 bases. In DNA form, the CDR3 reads TGTGCCAGCAGCTCGTATACCGGGACAGGGGACTATGGCTACACCTTC. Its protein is CASSSYTGTGDYGYTF.

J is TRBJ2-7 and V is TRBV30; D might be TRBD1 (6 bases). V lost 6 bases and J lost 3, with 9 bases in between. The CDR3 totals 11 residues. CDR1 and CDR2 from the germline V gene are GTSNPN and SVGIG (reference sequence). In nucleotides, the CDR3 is TGTGCCTGTAACAGGGTCTACGAGCAGTACTTC. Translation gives CACNRVYEQYF.

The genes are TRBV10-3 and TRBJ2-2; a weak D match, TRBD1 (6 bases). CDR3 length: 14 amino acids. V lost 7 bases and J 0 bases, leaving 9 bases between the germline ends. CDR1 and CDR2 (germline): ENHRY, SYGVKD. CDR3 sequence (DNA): TGTGCCATCACGGACAGACCGAACACCGGGGAGCTGTTTTTT. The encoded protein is CAITDRPNTGELFF.

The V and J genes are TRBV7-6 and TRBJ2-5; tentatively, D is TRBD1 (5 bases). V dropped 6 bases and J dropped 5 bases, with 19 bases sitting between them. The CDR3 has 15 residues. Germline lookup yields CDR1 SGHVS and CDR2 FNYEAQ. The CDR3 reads CASRENRGAVETQYF. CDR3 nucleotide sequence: TGTGCCAGCAGAGAAAATAGGGGCGCGGTGGAGACCCAGTACTTC.